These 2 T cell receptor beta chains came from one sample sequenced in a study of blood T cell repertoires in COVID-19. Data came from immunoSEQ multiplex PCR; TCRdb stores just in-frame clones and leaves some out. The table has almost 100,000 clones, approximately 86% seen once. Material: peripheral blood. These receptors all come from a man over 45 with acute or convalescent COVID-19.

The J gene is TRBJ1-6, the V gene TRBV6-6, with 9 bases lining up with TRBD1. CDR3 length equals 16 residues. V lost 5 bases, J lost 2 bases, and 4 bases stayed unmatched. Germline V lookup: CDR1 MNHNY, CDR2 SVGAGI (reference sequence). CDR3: CASSRQGGTYNSPLHF. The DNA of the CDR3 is TGTGCCAGCAGTCGACAGGGGGGTACCTATAATTCACCCCTCCACTTT.

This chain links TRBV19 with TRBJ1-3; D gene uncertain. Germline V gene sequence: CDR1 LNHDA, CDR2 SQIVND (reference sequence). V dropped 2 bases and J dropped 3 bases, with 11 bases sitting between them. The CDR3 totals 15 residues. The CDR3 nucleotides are TGTGCCAGTAGTATAATACCGGGAGGTGGAAACACCATATATTTT. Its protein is CASSIIPGGGNTIYF. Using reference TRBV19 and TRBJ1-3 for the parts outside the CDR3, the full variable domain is DGGITQSPKYLFRKEGQNVTLSCEQNLNHDAMYWYRQDPGQGLRLIYYSQIVNDFQKGDIAEGYSVSREKKESFPLTVTSAQKNPTAFYLCASSIIPGGGNTIYFGEGSWLTVV.